The 26 T cell receptor beta chains reported below all come from one sample, sequenced in a study of metastatic and nonmetastatic thyroid tumors. All patients reached thyroid surgery having received no treatment beforehand. MiXCR re-clonotyped the PCR reads for TCRdb. The sample has 30,000 or so clones, about 29% seen once. The sequenced material came from blood. The receptors shown here come from a female donor with papillary thyroid cancer or a benign thyroid nodule (not recorded which). Some clones in this sample may be carry-over from other donors' samples.

This clone came up many times. The gene calls are TRBV25-1 and TRBJ1-1; no reliable D call. Germline CDR1 reads MGHDK; CDR2 reads SYGVNS. V gave up 8 bases and J gave up 6 bases, with 7 bases separating them. The length of the CDR3 is 10 residues. The CDR3 DNA reads as TGTGCCAGCTTAGGACCTGAAGCTTTCTTT. This gives the protein CASLGPEAFF.

The V call is TRBV7-9, the J call TRBJ2-7, with a weak D call TRBD1 (6 bases). The CDR3 covers 13 residues. Germline-derived CDR1 and CDR2 are SEHNR and FQNEAQ (reference sequence). V lost 1 base, J lost 7 bases, and 11 bases lay in between. Here the CDR3 reads CASSLGQVLEQYF. The CDR3 DNA reads as TGTGCCAGCAGCTTAGGACAGGTCCTAGAGCAGTACTTC.

This clone was seen at least ten times. One end of the junction varies from germline; a read error may be responsible. The rearrangement joins TRBV3-1 to TRBJ2-1, with 16 bases lining up with TRBD2. CDR1 and CDR2 from the germline V gene are LGHDT and YNNKEL (reference sequence). The CDR3 runs to 20 residues. CDR3 coding DNA: TGTGCCAGCAGGCAAGGGACTAGCGGGAGGGGTTCCGTCTCCTACAATGAGCAGTTCTTC. As protein: CASRQGTSGRGSVSYNEQFF.

In its sample, this clone was seen a few times. A much larger clonotype is one base distant, so this may be a read error. This chain connects TRBV2 to TRBJ1-1; D remains ambiguous. Between the trimmed V and J ends, which lost 10 bases and 1 base, there was a span of 10 bases. CDR1 is SNHLY, CDR2 FYNNEI, per germline. There are 12 residues in the CDR3. The CDR3 loop is CAKVQSNTEAFF. The CDR3 DNA reads as TGTGCCAAAGTACAGTCGAACACTGAAGCTTTCTTT.

This clone was observed a handful of times. This chain connects TRBV10-2 to TRBJ2-5; the D is unclear. V was clipped by 4 bases and J by 6 bases, with 9 bases between them. Germline V lookup: CDR1 WSHSY, CDR2 SAAADI. The CDR3 is 12 amino acids. The CDR3 sequence is CASSGTMKTQYF. In DNA form, the CDR3 reads TGCGCCAGCAGTGGGACCATGAAGACCCAGTACTTC.

This clone was seen at least ten times. The rearrangement links TRBV30 to TRBJ1-5; 7 bases align to TRBD1. After removal of 1 base from V and 3 bases from J, the junction contained 6 bases not matched to a gene. Germline V lookup: CDR1 GTSNPN, CDR2 SVGIG (reference sequence). This CDR3 is built from 15 residues. CDR3 sequence (DNA): TGTGCCTGGAGTGACCGGGACAGCCACAATCAGCCCCAGCATTTT. Protein product: CAWSDRDSHNQPQHF.

This clone turned up a few times. This may be a read error, as it is one base from a much larger clone. The sample has other DNA sequences that encode this CDR3 too. This chain joins TRBV6-1 and TRBJ2-6; a weak D match, TRBD1 (5 bases). The CDR3 is 16 residues long. CDR1 and CDR2 (germline): MNHNS, SASEGT. This chain's CDR3 is CASSFRATSGANVLTF. CDR3 in DNA: TGTGCCAGCAGCTTCCGTGCTACCTCTGGGGCAAACGTCCTGACTTTC.

There are many counts of this clone. This chain connects TRBV20-1 to TRBJ2-5, with TRBD1 as a possible D gene (5 bases). Trimming removed 3 bases at V and 2 bases at J, with 10 bases between. Looked up from germline, CDR1 is DFQATT and CDR2 is SNEGSKA (reference sequence). CDR3 size: 13 residues. CDR3: CSARTALQETQYF. DNA of the CDR3: TGCAGTGCTAGGACAGCTCTTCAAGAGACCCAGTACTTC.

This clone showed up just a few times. One end of the junction varies from germline; a read error may be responsible. V is TRBV6-4 and J is TRBJ2-1; D ambiguous. Germline values: CDR1 MRHNA, CDR2 SNTAGT. CDR3 length: 13 amino acids. The CDR3 loop reads CASSDLAQNEQFF. The CDR3, as DNA: TGTGCCAGCAGCGACTTAGCTCAGAATGAGCAGTTCTTC.

This clone was observed a single time. This chain uses TRBV5-5 with TRBJ1-2; D is uncertain. Germline CDR1 and CDR2: SGHKS and YYEKEE (reference sequence). V lost 4 bases, J lost 4 bases, and 17 bases lay in between. The CDR3 contains 15 residues. The DNA for the CDR3 is TGTGCCAGCAGCGTTCAACGCGCTGGGAGCTATGGCTACACCTTC. This sequence encodes CASSVQRAGSYGYTF. Full variable domain (outside the CDR3, taken from reference TRBV5-5 and TRBJ1-2): DAGVTQSPTHLIKTRGQQVTLRCSPISGHKSVSWYQQVLGQGPQFIFQYYEKEERGRGNFPDRFSARQFPNYSSELNVNALLLGDSALYLCASSVQRAGSYGYTFGSGTRLTVV.

As to this clone: The junction and the germline gene differ at one end; a read error may be behind it. This chain uses TRBV6-1 with TRBJ1-5; D is ambiguous. CDR3 length: 16 amino acids. Germline CDR1 and CDR2: MNHNS and SASEGT. The DNA of the CDR3 is TGTGACAGCAGTCCCCCGGTAGGAACGAGCAATAAGCCCCAGCATTTT. This gives the protein CDSSPPVGTSNKPQHF.

By share, this clone counts as medium-sized (0.01 to 0.1%). The CDR3 nucleotides read TGTGCCTGGAGTAGGAGGGACACCATATATTTT. This translates into CAWSRRDTIYF. The chain links TRBV30 to TRBJ1-3; D gene uncertain. The CDR3 is 11 residues long. Germline V gene lookup returns CDR1 GTSNPN and CDR2 SVGIG (reference sequence). Trimming shortened V by 2 bases and J by 8 bases, and 7 bases separated the two germline ends.

The chain combines TRBV11-2 with TRBJ1-2, with D uncertain. The CDR3 has 15 residues. Germline V gene data show CDR1 as SGHAT and CDR2 as FQNNGV. V shed 7 bases and J shed 4 bases, with 19 bases lying between them. CDR3 sequence reads: CASMAGPTNLYGYTF. CDR3 DNA sequence: TGTGCCAGCATGGCTGGACCGACTAACCTCTATGGCTACACCTTC.

Notes on this clone: At one end the junction does not follow the germline gene, possibly because of a read error. The CDR3 coding sequence is TGTGCCAGCAGCCCAGACAGCGGCCCTAATGAAAAACCGTTATTT. Protein sequence: CASSPDSGPNEKPLF. The chain links TRBV12-3 or TRBV12-4 to TRBJ1-4, with D perhaps matching TRBD1 (5 bases). This CDR3 has 15 amino acids.

In its sample, this clone ranks as medium-sized. The chain carries TRBV19 and TRBJ2-7, with 10 bases matching TRBD1. Germline V gives CDR1 LNHDA, CDR2 SQIVND (reference sequence). V trimming: 4 bases; J trimming: 5 bases; junction bases outside the gene matches: 5. This CDR3 has 14 amino acids. CDR3 loop: CASSTPTGGHEQYF. CDR3 coding DNA: TGTGCCAGTAGTACACCGACAGGGGGCCACGAGCAGTACTTC.

This clone has at least ten counts. This sequence joins TRBV4-1 and TRBJ2-3; D might be TRBD1 (6 bases). The V and J ends lost 1 base and 0 bases respectively, with 11 bases between them. The CDR3 runs 16 residues. Germline CDR1 is MGHRA and CDR2 is YSYEKL. The DNA for the CDR3 is TGCGCCAGCAGCCAAGTTTTGGGGGCGAGCACAGATACGCAGTATTTT. Translating it yields CASSQVLGASTDTQYF.

This clone is medium-sized within its sample. The J gene is TRBJ2-7, the V gene TRBV7-8; D is unresolved. V lost 1 base to trimming and J lost 4 bases, with 2 bases between them. This CDR3 is built from 11 residues. Germline values: CDR1 SGHVS, CDR2 FQNEAQ. This CDR3 reads CASSLDYEQYF. The CDR3, as DNA: TGTGCCAGCAGCTTAGATTACGAGCAGTACTTC. The whole variable domain, filled in from reference TRBV7-8 and TRBJ2-7, reads GAGVSQSPRYKVAKRGQDVALRCDPISGHVSLFWYQQALGQGPEFLTYFQNEAQLDKSGLPSDRFFAERPEGSVSTLKIQRTQQEDSAVYLCASSLDYEQYFGPGTRLTVT.

This clone was found a few times. This chain links TRBV20-1 with TRBJ1-1, with D unclear. Germline lookup yields CDR1 DFQATT and CDR2 SNEGSKA (reference sequence). V shed 8 bases and J shed 2 bases, with 15 bases lying between them. The CDR3 is made up of 13 amino acids. The CDR3 spells CSSRKDPNTEAFF. CDR3 coding DNA: TGCAGTTCCCGCAAGGACCCTAACACTGAAGCTTTCTTT.

Sample share makes this clone medium-sized. V gene TRBV7-8 combines with J gene TRBJ2-7; D call uncertain. V dropped 4 bases and J dropped 5 bases, with 9 bases sitting between them. This CDR3 has 12 residues. Germline-derived CDR1 and CDR2 are SGHVS and FQNEAQ. The CDR3 protein is CASSYQKDEQYF. CDR3 DNA: TGTGCCAGCAGCTACCAAAAAGACGAGCAGTACTTC.

CDR3 nucleotide sequence: TGCAGTGCTATGGGACTAGCGGAGACTAGCACAGATACGCAGTATTTT. It encodes CSAMGLAETSTDTQYF. The chain couples TRBV20-1 to TRBJ2-3, with TRBD2 matching over 11 bases. V lost 4 bases, J lost 0 bases, and 6 bases stayed unmatched. CDR3 size: 16 residues. Germline loops: CDR1 DFQATT, CDR2 SNEGSKA (reference sequence).

This chain uses TRBV6-1 with TRBJ1-2; D is unclear. CDR3 length: 15 residues. Looked up from germline, CDR1 is MNHNS and CDR2 is SASEGT. V was shortened by 2 bases and J by 5 bases, with 15 bases between the two germline ends. The CDR3 sequence is CASSEFGRSPYGYTF. The CDR3 DNA sequence: TGTGCCAGCAGTGAATTCGGCAGGAGTCCTTATGGCTACACCTTC.

In this sample, this clone turned up a few times. The rearrangement uses TRBV9 and TRBJ1-2; no definite D call. The germline gives CDR1 SGDLS, CDR2 YYNGEE. The CDR3 runs 12 residues. V was shortened by 3 bases and J by 8 bases, with 11 bases between the two germline ends. The CDR3 loop is CASSASSKGYTF. In DNA, the CDR3 is TGTGCCAGCAGCGCCTCCTCTAAGGGCTACACCTTC. Full variable domain (missing parts from reference TRBV9 and TRBJ1-2): DSGVTQTPKHLITATGQRVTLRCSPRSGDLSVYWYQQSLDQGLQFLIQYYNGEERAKGNILERFSAQQFPDLHSELNLSSLELGDSALYFCASSASSKGYTFGSGTRLTVV.

This clone was detected ten times or more. The J gene is TRBJ1-2, the V gene TRBV3-1; D possibly corresponds to TRBD1 (5 bases). The CDR3 is 16 amino acids. Looked up from germline, CDR1 is LGHDT and CDR2 is YNNKEL (reference sequence). The germline V and J ends were trimmed by 5 bases and 3 bases, with 19 bases remaining between them. CDR3: CASSSGTLSGDYGYTF. The CDR3 DNA reads TGTGCCAGCAGCTCCGGGACTCTAAGTGGGGACTATGGCTACACCTTC.

Points on this clone: Germline is not matched at one junction end, which may reflect a read error. The chain couples TRBV6-2 or TRBV6-3 to TRBJ1-1; D may be TRBD1 (5 bases). The CDR3 totals 14 residues. CDR1 MNHEY and CDR2 SVGEGT come from the germline V gene. This CDR3 reads CASSSGRMNTDALF. The CDR3 DNA sequence: TGTGCCAGCAGCTCGGGACGGATGAACACTGACGCTTTGTTT.

The rearrangement joins TRBV6-1 to TRBJ1-4; D not resolved. V dropped 7 bases and J dropped 8 bases, with 17 bases sitting between them. This CDR3 spans 14 amino acids. Germline CDR1 MNHNS, CDR2 SASEGT. The CDR3 loop reads CASTSGRFGEKLFF. Here the CDR3 DNA reads TGTGCCAGCACCTCGGGAAGGTTTGGAGAAAAACTGTTTTTT.

Many counts were recorded for this clone. This rearrangement joins TRBV28 to TRBJ2-7; 10 bases fit TRBD1. The CDR3 covers 14 residues. Unmatched junction bases numbered 7, after V lost 7 bases and J lost 4 bases. From germline, CDR1 is MDHEN and CDR2 SYDVKM. CDR3 in DNA: TGTGCCAGCACCTCCGGGACAGGGGAATACGAGCAGTACTTC. Residues: CASTSGTGEYEQYF.